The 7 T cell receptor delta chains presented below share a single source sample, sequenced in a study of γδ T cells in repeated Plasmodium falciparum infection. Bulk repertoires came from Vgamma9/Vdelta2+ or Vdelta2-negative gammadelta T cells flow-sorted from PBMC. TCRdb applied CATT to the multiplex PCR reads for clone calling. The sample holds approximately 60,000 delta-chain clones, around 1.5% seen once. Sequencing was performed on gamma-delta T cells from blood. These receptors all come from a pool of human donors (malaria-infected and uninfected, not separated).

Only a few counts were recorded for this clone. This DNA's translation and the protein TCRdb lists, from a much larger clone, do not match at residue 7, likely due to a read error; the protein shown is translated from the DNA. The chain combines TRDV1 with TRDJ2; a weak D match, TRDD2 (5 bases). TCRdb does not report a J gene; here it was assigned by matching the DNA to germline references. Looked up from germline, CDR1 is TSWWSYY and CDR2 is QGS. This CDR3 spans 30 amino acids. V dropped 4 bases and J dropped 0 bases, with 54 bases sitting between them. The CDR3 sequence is CALGGLATKPPLPGFRNDACGSALTAQLFF. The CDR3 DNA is TGTGCTCTTGGGGGACTAGCAACTAAACCCCCCCTACCCGGATTTCGTAATGATGCCTGTGGTAGTGCTTTGACAGCACAACTCTTCTTT.

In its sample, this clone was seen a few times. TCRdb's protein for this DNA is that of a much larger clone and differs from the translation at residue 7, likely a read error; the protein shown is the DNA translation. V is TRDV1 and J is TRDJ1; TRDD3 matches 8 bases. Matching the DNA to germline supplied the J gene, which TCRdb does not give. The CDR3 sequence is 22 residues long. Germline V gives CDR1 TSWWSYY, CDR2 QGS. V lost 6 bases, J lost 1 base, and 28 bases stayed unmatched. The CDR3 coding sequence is TGTGCTCTTGGTGTAAACTCGCCTTCCGACGACCAATGTGGGATACGCACCGATAAACTCATCTTT. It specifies CALGVNSPSDDQCGIRTDKLIF.

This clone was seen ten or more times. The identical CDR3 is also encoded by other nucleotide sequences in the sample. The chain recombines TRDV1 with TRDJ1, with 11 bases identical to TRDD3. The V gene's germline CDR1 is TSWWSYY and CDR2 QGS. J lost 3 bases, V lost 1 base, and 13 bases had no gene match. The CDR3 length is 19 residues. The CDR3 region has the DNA TGTGCTCTTGGGGAACCCTACTGGGGGATAGCCTGGGACCCCGATAAACTCATCTTT. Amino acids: CALGEPYWGIAWDPDKLIF.

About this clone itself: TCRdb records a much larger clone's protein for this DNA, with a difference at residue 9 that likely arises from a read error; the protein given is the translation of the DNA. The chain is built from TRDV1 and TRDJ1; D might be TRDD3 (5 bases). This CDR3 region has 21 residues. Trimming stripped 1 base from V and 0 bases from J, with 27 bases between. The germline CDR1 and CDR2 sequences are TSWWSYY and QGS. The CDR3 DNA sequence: TGTGCTCTTGGGGAACCCAACTGGAGGATAGAGAGCCCAGGGTACACCGATAAACTCATCTTT. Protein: CALGEPNWRIESPGYTDKLIF.

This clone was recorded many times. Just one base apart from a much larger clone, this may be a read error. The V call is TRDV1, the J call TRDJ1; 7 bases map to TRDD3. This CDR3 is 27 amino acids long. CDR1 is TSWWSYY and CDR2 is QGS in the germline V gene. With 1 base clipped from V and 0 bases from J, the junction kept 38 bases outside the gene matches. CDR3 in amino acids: CALGEPYLPRCYNGICTGDTNTDKLIF. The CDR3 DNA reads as TGTGCTCTTGGGGAACCTTACCTCCCTCGTTGCTACAACGGGATCTGTACTGGGGACACTAACACCGATAAACTCATCTTT.

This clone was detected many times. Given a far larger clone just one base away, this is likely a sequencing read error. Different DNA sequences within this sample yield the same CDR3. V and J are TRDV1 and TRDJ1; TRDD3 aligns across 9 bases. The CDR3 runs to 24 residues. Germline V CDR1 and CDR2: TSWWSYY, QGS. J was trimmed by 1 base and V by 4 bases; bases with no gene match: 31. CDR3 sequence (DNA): TGTGCTCTTGGGGGATACACTCCCCTACCGGAGGTCTTTTACTGGGGGACTTCCACCGATAAACTCATCTTT. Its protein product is CALGGYTPLPEVFYWGTSTDKLIF.

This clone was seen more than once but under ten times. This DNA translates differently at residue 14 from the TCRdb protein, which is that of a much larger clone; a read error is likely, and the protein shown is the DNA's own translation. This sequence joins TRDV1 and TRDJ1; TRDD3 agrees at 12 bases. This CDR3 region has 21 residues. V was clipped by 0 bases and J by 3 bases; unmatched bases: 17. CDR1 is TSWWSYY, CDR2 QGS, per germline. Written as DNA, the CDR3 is TGTGCTCTTGGGGAACTAATGGGGTACTGGGGGATACCCTCCCTTCCCGATAAACTCATCTTT. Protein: CALGELMGYWGIPSLPDKLIF.